In its sample, the clone carrying this T cell receptor beta chain was seen many times. Its antigen is currently unknown. This sample was included in a study of human T cells and chemical hapten exposure. The wider study: Each week of the roughly 22-week study, patients had diphenylcyclopropenone applied to the scalp. Study observations and caveats: Significantly more large CDR3 similarity clusters arose among expanded TCRs than among controls. Those TCRs sitting above 1 in 1000 frequency stayed the same with DPC sensitization.

The ends were cut back, 4 bases at V and 4 bases at J, with 6 bases in the middle. The germline gives CDR1 SGHRS, CDR2 YFSETQ. This CDR3 comprises 12 residues. One entry per CDR3 protein results from TCRdb running MiXCR on the RACE reads. The data contain around 50,000 distinct CDR3 sequences, approximately 9.3% of them singletons. Specified time point: patch test 1, 2 weeks after DPC sensitization. The treatment is: therapeutic diphenylcyclopropenone sensitization with weekly scalp DPC. Each patch-test visit's blood sample preceded patch application. The chain is built from TRBV5-1 and TRBJ2-1; D remains ambiguous. The specimen was whole blood, collected in connection with sensitization to the hapten diphenylcyclopropenone (DPC). The receptor was derived from a woman aged 40 to 55 with alopecia areata. Some clones in this sample may be carry-over from other donors' samples. The CDR3 DNA is TGCGCCAGCAGCCCCACATACAATGAGCAGTTCTTC. The encoded protein is CASSPTYNEQFF.